This TCR beta chain was identified during a study of shared clonotypes between healthy human individuals (dated by TCRdb to 2018 to 2021). For the wider study: A couple of women and a few men aged 18 to 49 years were included in the cohort. For each donor, CD4 naive and CD4 memory were each given three plates, CD8 naive was given two plates, and CD8 memory was given one plate. To estimate repertoire size and how much clonotype sharing occurs between individuals, the study deeply sequenced the blood TCR repertoires of a handful of healthy adults. Different laboratories and diverse techniques were used to prepare libraries and sequence TCR repertoires, to increase sequencing depth and limit assay-specific biases. Per donor, leukapheresis produced somewhere between about 0.94 and 9 billion PBMCs.

The donors were healthy, HIV-negative adults with no recently reported acute infections or vaccinations. All donors were Caucasian adults living in Nashville, Tennessee, USA. CD4+ T cells were enriched by magnetic negative selection; naive cells were then positively selected on CD45RA, and the negative fraction formed the memory subset. After blood collection by leukapheresis, PBMCs were isolated using Ficoll-Histopaque density gradient centrifugation and then cryopreserved in the vapor phase of liquid nitrogen. Analytical flow cytometry was used to check the purity and quantity of every magnetically sorted T cell population. From each sorted fraction, genomic DNA was isolated and quantified by UV absorbance on a Nanodrop 2000c. On this clone itself: Its antigen has not been determined. No much larger clone is present one base from it, and per-base qualities are unavailable.

The germline V gene gives CDR1 as SGHDN and CDR2 as FVKESK. Deletion took 5 bases off V and 1 base off J, with a span of 9 bases between the germline ends. There are 14 amino acids in the CDR3, from cysteine to phenylalanine inclusive. Here the CDR3 DNA is all that survives: 42 bases in frame from base 1. Beyond this particular receptor, the publication reports: Sampling was restricted to blood, and TCR repertoires in tissue are likely to differ from TCR repertoires in blood. Rarefaction of sorted-subset datasets indicated incomplete sequencing despite the large sequencing depth. Pairwise subsampling led to the expectation that sequencing depth would affect the degree of clonotype sharing among donors. Clonotypes shared by all four sorted-subset donors showed higher generation probabilities than non-shared clonotypes. Naive subsets generally had larger estimated clonotype richness than memory subsets did. Sharing across four donors was observed for around 5% of naive CD4, over 3% of naive CD8, 2% to 2.5% of memory CD4, and around 0.44% of memory CD8 clonotypes. The genetic and exposure-history diversity represented was limited by the small number of donors.

Using the deep immunoSEQ assay, TCR CDR3 regions were amplified from genomic DNA by multiplex PCR. Extracted genomic DNA from each cell subset was spread evenly across all wells of several immunoSEQ 96-well plates, with each plate serving as a replicate. For sorted subsets, around 200 ng genomic DNA, equal to tens of thousands of T cell genomes, was loaded into each replicate PCR. Purified libraries were quantified with a Qubit 3.0 fluorometer, sized on a Bioanalyzer 2100, and re-quantified with the KAPA Library Quantification kit. Every immunoSEQ 96-well plate was sequenced on a separate single-read 150-cycle Illumina NextSeq 550 flow cell. As for the original processing: Because only junctional sequences without quality scores were contained in the immunoSEQ output, filtering matching that applied to full-length reads could not be performed. To assign V/J genes and CDR3, sequences were annotated against IMGT germline references using PyIR, a Python wrapper for IgBLAST v1.9. Reads with weak V/J assignments (E-value above 1e-6), missing CDR3, stop codons, out-of-frame junctions, or ambiguous translated residues were removed. A V3J clonotype was defined by an identical inferred V gene, J gene, and CDR3 amino acid sequence. To compute the percentage overlap between repertoires, the number of shared unique clonotypes was divided by the size of the smaller repertoire. Repertoire richness was assessed with RTK rarefaction, the Chao1 estimator, and Recon v2.1 estimates of unobserved clonotypes. Generation probabilities were computed with OLGA for all TCRbeta clonotypes obtained by the gDNA method from several donors. TCRdb carries this immuneACCESS record with in-frame sequences only. Its versions omit some clonotypes, under half of them owing to an unresolved V gene in the studies checked, with the rest unexplained. The V and J calls and the clone size are those of that table, but D and trimming were determined from the DNA. A total of some 680,000 clones appear in this sample, about 80% of them only once. The ten largest account for 1.5% to 2% of the sample.

The receptor chain draws on TRBV14 and TRBJ2-1; tentative D gene TRBD2, with 6 bases matching. The sample comprised memory CD4+ T cells sorted from blood. The cell subset or site label for this specimen denotes: CD45RA-negative fraction. The receptor was derived from a woman under 40 in good health. The CDR3 has the sequence CASSAGRSYNEQFF. The DNA is TGTGCCAGCAGCGCGGGACGGTCCTACAATGAGCAGTTCTTC.